The subject of this entry is one T cell receptor (beta chain). Its antigen remains unknown. This specimen comes from a study of T cells in Graves' hyperthyroidism and ophthalmopathy. The TCR beta CDR3 regions underwent amplification using RNA transcripts as the source. When the TCR CDR3 underwent first-round RT-PCR, the HTBI primer set was used. A single record per CDR3 protein comes from TCRdb applying MiXCR to the multiplex PCR reads. Counted here are around 580,000 distinct CDR3 sequences, just over 45% occurring once; the ten biggest clones make up about 8%. Regarding the study as a whole: Median prediction lead before ophthalmopathy onset was roughly 6 months with the model.

This receptor was obtained from a woman under 30 with Graves' hyperthyroidism. Sequencing input: peripheral blood or thyroid tissue (not recorded which).

The CDR3 protein is CASSEGASGISGEQYF. CDR3 in DNA: TGTGCCAGCAGTGAAGGGGCTAGCGGCATCTCGGGGGAGCAGTACTTC. V usage is TRBV25-1 and J usage is TRBJ2-7, with 7 bases fitting TRBD2. Germline CDR1 MGHDK, CDR2 SYGVNS. V lost 2 bases and J lost 7; bases outside the gene matches: 14. The CDR3 has 16 residues.